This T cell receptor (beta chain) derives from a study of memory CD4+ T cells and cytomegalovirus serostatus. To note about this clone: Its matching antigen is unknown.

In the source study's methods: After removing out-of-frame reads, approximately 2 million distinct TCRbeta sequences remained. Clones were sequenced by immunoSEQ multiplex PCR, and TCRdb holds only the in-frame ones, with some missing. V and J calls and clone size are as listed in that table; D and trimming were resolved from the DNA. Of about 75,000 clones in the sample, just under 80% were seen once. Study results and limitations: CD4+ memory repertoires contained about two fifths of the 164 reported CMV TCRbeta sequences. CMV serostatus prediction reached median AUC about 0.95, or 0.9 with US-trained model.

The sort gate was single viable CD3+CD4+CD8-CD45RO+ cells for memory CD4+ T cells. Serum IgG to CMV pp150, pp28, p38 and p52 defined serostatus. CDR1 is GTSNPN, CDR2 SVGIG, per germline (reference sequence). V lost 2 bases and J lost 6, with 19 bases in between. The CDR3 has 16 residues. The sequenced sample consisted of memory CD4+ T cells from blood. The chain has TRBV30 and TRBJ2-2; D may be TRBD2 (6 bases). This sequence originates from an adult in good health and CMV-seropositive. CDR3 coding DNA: TGTGCCTGGAGTCGAATAGCGGCAACGGGGTCCGGGGAGCTGTTTTTT. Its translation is CAWSRIAATGSGELFF.